A selection of T cell receptor beta chains follows, all from one sample in a study of OX40 agonist ivuxolimab in advanced cancers. TCRdb keeps only in-frame clones here, not all; method: immunoSEQ multiplex PCR. The sample records around 76,000 clones, roughly 90% being singletons. Specimen: CD4+ or CD8+ T cells sorted from blood, collected in a trial of the OX40 agonist ivuxolimab. Every receptor here comes from an adult with an advanced solid tumor such as melanoma, head and neck, liver or kidney cancer. Both conserved end residues are trimmed from each CDR3. Not every row has a clone size; where given, it reads once, few, many or a size class.

clone_size	j_call	cdr3_length	v_call	cdr3_aa
NA	TRBJ2-7	13	TRBV4-1	ASSQSGTSGYEQY
NA	TRBJ1-6	12	TRBV6-6	ATTRTGNNSPLH
few	TRBJ1-2	11	TRBV12-5	ASGTEGGYGYT
once	TRBJ2-1	15	TRBV5-1	ASSLGGPYGDDNEQF
NA	TRBJ2-1	12	TRBV27	ASSLLARGLEQF
NA	TRBJ1-1	11	TRBV7-9	ASSLQVNTEAF
NA	TRBJ1-2	12	TRBV6-5	ASSYARGGDGYT
NA	TRBJ2-5	13	TRBV7-3	ASSSRGQGRETQY
NA	TRBJ1-5	13	TRBV27	ASSFVGARNQPQH
NA	TRBJ2-1	14	TRBV2	ASSRPGPTLLNEQF
NA	TRBJ1-1	15	TRBV7-9	ASSLVGRDGMNTEAF
NA	NA	11	TRBV29-1	SVGIGRLHEQY
NA	TRBJ1-1	11	TRBV6-1	ASSEGGRGEAF
NA	TRBJ1-1	12	TRBV18	ASSLTGRNTEAF
NA	TRBJ1-1	13	TRBV15	ATARSRQGWTEAF
NA	TRBJ1-5	12	TRBV27	ASRTGYSNQPQH
once	TRBJ1-3	16	TRBV10-3	AISGGILGQGSGNTIY
NA	TRBJ2-2	13	TRBV5-6	ASSLPSGRAGELF
NA	TRBJ2-1	13	TRBV19	ASSATGIAYNEQF
NA	TRBJ2-3	10	TRBV10-1	ASSEGTAPQY
NA	TRBJ2-2	13	TRBV5-1	ASSLLAGGPGELF
NA	TRBJ2-7	10	TRBV10-2	ASGTGSYEQY
NA	TRBJ1-1	12	TRBV5-1	ASSFDRGGTEAF
NA	TRBJ2-1	14	TRBV11-2	ASSPIKGPSDNEQF
few	TRBJ2-1	13	TRBV6-5	ASSYSLADYNEQF
NA	TRBJ2-2	13	TRBV7-2	ASSFRDRLTGELF
once	TRBJ1-2	11	TRBV19	ASIRGKVYGYT
NA	TRBJ2-5	16	TRBV4-2	ASSQDPGRASGVVTQY
NA	TRBJ1-2	14	TRBV29-1	SVLADQVGDNYGYT
NA	TRBJ1-2	11	TRBV28	ATRRAGPYGYT
NA	TRBJ2-7	11	TRBV7-6	ASSLAEGREQY
NA	TRBJ2-2	13	TRBV5-1	ASSLVDGSGGELF
NA	TRBJ2-2	18	TRBV28	ASSLALWTSGDADTGELF
few	TRBJ1-2	12	TRBV7-3	ASSPGTGRSGYT
NA	TRBJ2-1	13	TRBV6-6	ASSPPGAMDNEQF
NA	TRBJ2-5	11	TRBV5-4	ASSPQSQETQY
NA	TRBJ2-3	11	TRBV5-1	ASRWEGTDTQY
NA	TRBJ1-2	10	TRBV15	ATSRDRRGYT
NA	TRBJ2-7	11	TRBV10-3	AIKEGATYEQY
NA	TRBJ1-1	11	TRBV6-5	ASNRGRDTEAF
once	TRBJ1-2	14	TRBV5-1	ASSLRGTRDNDGYT
NA	TRBJ1-4	14	TRBV28	ASSFQWSATNEKLF
NA	TRBJ2-1	12	TRBV2	ASRALAAYNEQF
NA	TRBJ1-1	11	TRBV6-1	ASSEGYSAEAF
NA	TRBJ2-1	14	TRBV28	ASSSQGGSPYNEQF
few	TRBJ1-1	11	TRBV7-9	ASSLGRNTEAF
NA	TRBJ1-2	12	TRBV7-2	ASSYTGLNYGYT